Listed below are T cell receptor beta chains from one sample, sequenced in a study of post-analysis software for immune sequencing data. TCRdb itself ran the PCR reads through MiXCR, one entry per CDR3 protein. The sample comprises about 820,000 distinct CDR3 sequences, approximately 57% of which are singletons, and approximately 4.5% rests with the top ten. The sample comprised blood. These receptors all come from a girl aged 5-17 years with multiple sclerosis. Each CDR3 is given with its conserved first and last residue. Each record gives: CDR3 DNA, CDR3 protein, clone size, V gene, J gene, D gene. D genes are given only for firm matches. Only some rows state a clone size, as once, few, many or a class for expanded clones.

DNA: TGTGCCAGCAGTTTTAAAGGCCTAGCGGGTACCAGGTTCTTC; CDR3: CASSFKGLAGTRFF; size: -; V: TRBV27; J: TRBJ2-1; D: TRBD2
DNA: TGTGCCAGCAGCAGGGGGCGGAATAGCAATCAGCCCCAGCATTTT; CDR3: CASSRGRNSNQPQHF; size: -; V: TRBV2; J: TRBJ1-5; D: TRBD1
DNA: TGCAGCGTTGTCGTGGGAAATCAGCCCCAGCATTTT; CDR3: CSVVVGNQPQHF; size: few; V: TRBV29-1; J: TRBJ1-5; D: -
DNA: TGTGCCAGCAGCTTAGCCAGTGGCAGGGACAGCAATCAGCCCCAGCATTTT; CDR3: CASSLASGRDSNQPQHF; size: -; V: TRBV7-8; J: TRBJ1-5; D: -
DNA: TGTGCCAGCAGCCTACTCTTACCAGGGACTGAAGCTTTCTTT; CDR3: CASSLLLPGTEAFF; size: -; V: TRBV12-3/TRBV12-4; J: TRBJ1-1; D: -
DNA: TGTGCCAGCACCTCGTCCGGGGGTGGGTATGGCTACACCTTC; CDR3: CASTSSGGGYGYTF; size: many; V: TRBV12-3/TRBV12-4; J: TRBJ1-2; D: -
DNA: TGCGCCAGCAGCCTGCTTGGACAGGGGGCGGAGACCCAGTACTTC; CDR3: CASSLLGQGAETQYF; size: -; V: TRBV5-1; J: TRBJ2-5; D: TRBD1
DNA: TGTGCCAGCAGCTTAGATCTAGTTCAGGAACTTAATGAGCAGTTCTTC; CDR3: CASSLDLVQELNEQFF; size: -; V: TRBV7-8; J: TRBJ2-1; D: -
DNA: TGTGCCAGCAGCTTAGGGTTGCGCCACAATGAGCAGTTCTTC; CDR3: CASSLGLRHNEQFF; size: -; V: TRBV7-3; J: TRBJ2-1; D: -
DNA: TGCAGTGCCCGAAGGTCCCCGTCCGAGCAGTACTTC; CDR3: CSARRSPSEQYF; size: -; V: TRBV20-1; J: TRBJ2-7; D: -
DNA: TGCGCCAGCAGCGACCGACTAGGCAAAGAGACCCAGTACTTC; CDR3: CASSDRLGKETQYF; size: few; V: TRBV5-1; J: TRBJ2-5; D: -
DNA: TGTGCCAGTAGTAGATTTACAGGGCCGGGTGAGCAGTTCTTC; CDR3: CASSRFTGPGEQFF; size: -; V: TRBV19; J: TRBJ2-1; D: -
DNA: TGTGCCAGTAAACAGGGGTCTCGCGCTGAAGCTTTCTTT; CDR3: CASKQGSRAEAFF; size: -; V: TRBV27; J: TRBJ1-1; D: TRBD1
DNA: TGCAGTGCGGACCCCGGGGGTCGGGGTTACAATGAGCAGTTCTTC; CDR3: CSADPGGRGYNEQFF; size: -; V: TRBV20-1; J: TRBJ2-1; D: -
DNA: TGTGCCAGCAGTTACCTAGGACGAGGGAGAAGGTACTTC; CDR3: CASSYLGRGRRYF; size: -; V: TRBV12-3/TRBV12-4; J: TRBJ2-5; D: -
DNA: TGCGCCAGCAGCGTGAAGGGACAGGGGGCTTATGTCCGCTATGGCTACACCTTC; CDR3: CASSVKGQGAYVRYGYTF; size: -; V: TRBV5-1; J: TRBJ1-2; D: TRBD1
DNA: TGCAGTGCCACCGCCCAGGGGATCTATGGCTACACCTTC; CDR3: CSATAQGIYGYTF; size: -; V: TRBV20-1; J: TRBJ1-2; D: -
DNA: TGTGCTAGTGGTTTGGACCAAATAGCCAAAAACATTCAGTACTTC; CDR3: CASGLDQIAKNIQYF; size: -; V: TRBV12-5; J: TRBJ2-4; D: -
DNA: TGCGCCAGCAGCTTGAGGCTAGCGGGTAGGTCCTACAATGAGCAGTTCTTC; CDR3: CASSLRLAGRSYNEQFF; size: -; V: TRBV5-1; J: TRBJ2-1; D: TRBD2
DNA: TGTGCCTGGAGTGTGGGGTCCTACGAGCAGTACTTC; CDR3: CAWSVGSYEQYF; size: -; V: TRBV30; J: TRBJ2-7; D: -
DNA: TGTGCCAGCAGCCAATTTGGAGGGGGCGCTGGGGCCAACGTCCTGACTTTC; CDR3: CASSQFGGGAGANVLTF; size: -; V: TRBV3-1; J: TRBJ2-6; D: -
DNA: TGTGCCAGGAGCCCCGGCGGGGTCCCCGACGAGCAGTACTTC; CDR3: CARSPGGVPDEQYF; size: -; V: TRBV2; J: TRBJ2-7; D: -
DNA: TGTGCCAGCAGCGTACTTCCGGGTCGAGATACGCAGTATTTT; CDR3: CASSVLPGRDTQYF; size: few; V: TRBV9; J: TRBJ2-3; D: -
DNA: TGTGCCAGCAGCAAACTTGGGGAAAGGGCCAAAAACATTCAGTACTTC; CDR3: CASSKLGERAKNIQYF; size: -; V: TRBV21-1; J: TRBJ2-4; D: -
DNA: TGCGCCAGCAGCCGGCGGGAAGCCCCTAATGAAAAACTGTTTTTT; CDR3: CASSRREAPNEKLFF; size: -; V: TRBV5-1; J: TRBJ1-4; D: -
DNA: TGTGCCAGCAGTCGGACAGTCTCCTACGAGCAGTACTTC; CDR3: CASSRTVSYEQYF; size: -; V: TRBV6-5; J: TRBJ2-7; D: -
DNA: TGCAGCGTTGTACTAGCGGGAGTCGGGCAGTTCTTC; CDR3: CSVVLAGVGQFF; size: few; V: TRBV29-1; J: TRBJ2-1; D: TRBD2
DNA: TGTGCCAGCAGCTTAGGGGCGGACATAGCGCAGTATTTT; CDR3: CASSLGADIAQYF; size: -; V: TRBV7-2; J: TRBJ2-3; D: -
DNA: TGCAGCGTTGATTATAGCGGGAGGGCCGGGACCAAAAACATTCAGTACTTC; CDR3: CSVDYSGRAGTKNIQYF; size: -; V: TRBV29-1; J: TRBJ2-4; D: TRBD2
DNA: TGCAGCGTTGAAGCTGGGACAGTTGATGAGCAGTACTTC; CDR3: CSVEAGTVDEQYF; size: few; V: TRBV29-1; J: TRBJ2-7; D: TRBD1
DNA: TGTGCCAGCAGTGTGGGGGTGAGCTCCTACAATGAGCAGTTCTTC; CDR3: CASSVGVSSYNEQFF; size: -; V: TRBV25-1; J: TRBJ2-1; D: -
DNA: TGTGCCAGCAGCCTTCAATACATGGGGAACACTGAAGCTTTCTTT; CDR3: CASSLQYMGNTEAFF; size: -; V: TRBV14; J: TRBJ1-1; D: -
DNA: TGTGCCAGCAGCCCGAAGATGGGACTAGCGGGAGACTCAGATACGCAGTATTTT; CDR3: CASSPKMGLAGDSDTQYF; size: few; V: TRBV7-9; J: TRBJ2-3; D: TRBD2
DNA: TGTGCCAGCAGTAGACTAGCGGGGGAGCACAATGAGCAGTTCTTC; CDR3: CASSRLAGEHNEQFF; size: -; V: TRBV12-3/TRBV12-4; J: TRBJ2-1; D: TRBD2
DNA: TGTGCCATCAGTGAACAACCGGGACGGCAAAACTATGGCTACACCTTC; CDR3: CAISEQPGRQNYGYTF; size: -; V: TRBV10-3; J: TRBJ1-2; D: -
DNA: TGCAGTGCTAGATATAGCGGGCCTTCCACAGATACGCAGTATTTT; CDR3: CSARYSGPSTDTQYF; size: -; V: TRBV20-1; J: TRBJ2-3; D: TRBD2
DNA: TGCGCCAGCAGCTGGGGAGAGCGGGGCCAAAACTGGCAGTACTTC; CDR3: CASSWGERGQNWQYF; size: -; V: TRBV5-1; J: TRBJ2-7; D: TRBD2
DNA: TGCAGCGTTGTAGTTGTGATCGAGAAGACCCAGTACTTC; CDR3: CSVVVVIEKTQYF; size: -; V: TRBV29-1; J: TRBJ2-5; D: -
DNA: TGCAGTGCTTGGGACTACGGAAGCACAGATACGCAGTATTTT; CDR3: CSAWDYGSTDTQYF; size: -; V: TRBV20-1; J: TRBJ2-3; D: TRBD2
DNA: TGTGCCAGCAGACCGCAACCGGCCTCGAACACCGGGGAGCTGTTTTTT; CDR3: CASRPQPASNTGELFF; size: -; V: TRBV7-9; J: TRBJ2-2; D: -